These T cell receptor beta chains were read from a single sample in a study of blood T cell repertoires in COVID-19. Sequencing used immunoSEQ multiplex PCR; TCRdb keeps in-frame clones, though not all of them. The sample shows around 200,000 clones, approximately 85% of them seen only once. Source material: peripheral blood. These receptors all stem from a woman over 75 with acute or convalescent COVID-19. Both conserved end residues are part of each CDR3. The order of the fields is clone size, CDR3 length, V gene, D gene, J gene, CDR3 protein, CDR3 DNA. D genes are given only for firm matches. The size entry is marked missing in some rows and otherwise reads once, few, many or a size class.

size: -
length: 13
V: TRBV9
D: TRBD1
J: TRBJ1-5
CDR3: CAAQEGGCQPQHF
DNA: TGTGCCGCCCAGGAAGGGGGCTGCCAGCCCCAGCATTTT

size: few
length: 15
V: TRBV9
D: TRBD1
J: TRBJ1-2
CDR3: CASSVEQGTNYGYTF
DNA: TGTGCCAGCAGCGTAGAACAGGGGACTAACTATGGCTACACCTTC

size: -
length: 16
V: TRBV5-4
D: TRBD2
J: TRBJ2-5
CDR3: CASSVGLAGGSETQYF
DNA: TGTGCCAGCAGCGTGGGACTAGCGGGGGGCTCGGAGACCCAGTACTTC

size: -
length: 12
V: TRBV18
D: -
J: TRBJ2-3
CDR3: CASSLKGDTQYF
DNA: TGTGCCAGCTCACTAAAGGGGGATACGCAGTATTTT

size: -
length: 14
V: TRBV19
D: -
J: TRBJ2-3
CDR3: CASSKQASTDTQYF
DNA: TGTGCCAGTAGTAAACAGGCTAGCACAGATACGCAGTATTTT

size: -
length: 12
V: TRBV5-8
D: -
J: TRBJ2-7
CDR3: CASSLDYYEQYF
DNA: TGTGCCAGCAGCTTGGACTACTACGAGCAGTACTTC

size: -
length: 18
V: TRBV25-1
D: -
J: TRBJ1-6
CDR3: CASRPNRAGGSYNSPLHF
DNA: TGTGCCAGCAGGCCCAACAGAGCCGGGGGCTCCTATAATTCACCCCTCCACTTT

size: -
length: 15
V: TRBV19
D: TRBD1
J: TRBJ1-4
CDR3: CASRNDRGGEEKLFF
DNA: TGTGCCAGTAGGAACGACAGGGGGGGAGAAGAAAAACTGTTTTTT

size: -
length: 15
V: TRBV19
D: -
J: TRBJ1-4
CDR3: CASRPRGGSNEKLFF
DNA: TGTGCCAGTAGGCCTCGGGGGGGATCTAATGAAAAACTGTTTTTT

size: -
length: 15
V: TRBV7-2
D: TRBD1
J: TRBJ2-7
CDR3: CASSPTGQATYEQYF
DNA: TGTGCCAGCAGCCCAACGGGACAGGCCACCTACGAGCAGTACTTC

size: -
length: 14
V: TRBV6-5
D: TRBD1
J: TRBJ1-1
CDR3: CASSSGTGGTEAFF
DNA: TGTGCCAGCAGTTCCGGGACAGGGGGGACTGAAGCTTTCTTT

size: -
length: 16
V: TRBV4-3
D: TRBD1
J: TRBJ2-2
CDR3: CASSQAPGGYTGELFF
DNA: TGCGCCAGCAGCCAGGCACCAGGGGGCTACACCGGGGAGCTGTTTTTT

size: -
length: 17
V: TRBV29-1
D: -
J: TRBJ1-1
CDR3: CSVEGGSGTGRATEAFF
DNA: TGCAGCGTTGAGGGGGGGTCCGGAACAGGGCGTGCCACTGAAGCTTTCTTT

size: -
length: 15
V: TRBV7-8
D: -
J: TRBJ1-1
CDR3: CASILIGGKGTEAFF
DNA: TGTGCCAGCATCCTTATCGGGGGGAAGGGTACTGAAGCTTTCTTT

size: -
length: 15
V: TRBV5-1
D: TRBD1
J: TRBJ1-5
CDR3: CASSLSGGRDQPQHF
DNA: TGCGCCAGCAGCTTGTCAGGGGGACGCGATCAGCCCCAGCATTTT

size: -
length: 13
V: TRBV6-5
D: -
J: TRBJ1-2
CDR3: CASSQVSNYGYTF
DNA: TGTGCCAGCAGCCAGGTGTCTAACTATGGCTACACCTTC

size: -
length: 15
V: TRBV24-1
D: TRBD1
J: TRBJ1-2
CDR3: CATSDQDRAGNGYTF
DNA: TGTGCCACCAGTGATCAGGACAGGGCGGGAAATGGCTACACCTTC

size: once
length: 14
V: TRBV5-1
D: TRBD1
J: TRBJ2-7
CDR3: CASSNRDRAYEQYF
DNA: TGCGCCAGCAGCAACCGGGACAGGGCGTACGAGCAGTACTTC

size: few
length: 13
V: TRBV12-3/TRBV12-4
D: -
J: TRBJ1-6
CDR3: CASSLGGNSPLHF
DNA: TGTGCCAGCAGTTTGGGGGGGAATTCACCCCTCCACTTT